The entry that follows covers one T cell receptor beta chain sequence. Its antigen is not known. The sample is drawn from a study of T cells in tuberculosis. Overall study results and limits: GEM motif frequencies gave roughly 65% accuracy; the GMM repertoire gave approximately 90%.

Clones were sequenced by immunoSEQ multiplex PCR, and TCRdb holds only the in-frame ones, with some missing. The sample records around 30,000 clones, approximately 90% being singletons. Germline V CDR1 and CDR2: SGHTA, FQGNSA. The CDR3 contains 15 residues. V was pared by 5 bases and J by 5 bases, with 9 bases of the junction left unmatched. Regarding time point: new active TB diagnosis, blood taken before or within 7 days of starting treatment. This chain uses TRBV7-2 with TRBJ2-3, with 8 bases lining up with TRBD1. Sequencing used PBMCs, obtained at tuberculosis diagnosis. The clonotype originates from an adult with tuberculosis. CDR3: CASSRGTGTGDTQYF. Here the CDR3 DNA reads TGTGCCAGCAGCAGGGGGACCGGGACAGGAGATACGCAGTATTTT.